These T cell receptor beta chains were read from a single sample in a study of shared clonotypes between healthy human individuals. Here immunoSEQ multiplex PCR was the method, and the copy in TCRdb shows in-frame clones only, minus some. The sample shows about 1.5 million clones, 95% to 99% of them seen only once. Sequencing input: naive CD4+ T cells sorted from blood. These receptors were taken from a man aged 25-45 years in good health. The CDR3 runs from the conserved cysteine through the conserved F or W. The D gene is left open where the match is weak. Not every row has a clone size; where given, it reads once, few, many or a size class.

CDR3 protein: CASSRGVYEQYF
CDR3 DNA: TGTGCCAGCAGCCGAGGGGTCTACGAGCAGTACTTC
D gene: -
J gene: TRBJ2-7
clone size: -
V gene: TRBV7-2

CDR3 protein: CATSSFALGEVDTQYF
CDR3 DNA: TGTGCCACCAGCAGCTTTGCCCTAGGGGAGGTCGATACGCAGTATTTT
D gene: -
J gene: TRBJ2-3
clone size: -
V gene: TRBV15

CDR3 protein: CASMGADYNEQFF
CDR3 DNA: TGCGCCAGCATGGGTGCAGACTACAATGAGCAGTTCTTC
D gene: -
J gene: TRBJ2-1
clone size: -
V gene: TRBV5-1

CDR3 protein: CASSEQGIDQPQHF
CDR3 DNA: TGTGCCAGCAGTGAGCAGGGAATAGATCAGCCCCAGCATTTT
D gene: -
J gene: TRBJ1-5
clone size: once
V gene: TRBV25-1

CDR3 protein: CASSPPRGPETQYF
CDR3 DNA: TGTGCCAGCAGCCCACCAAGGGGTCCAGAGACCCAGTACTTC
D gene: -
J gene: TRBJ2-5
clone size: -
V gene: TRBV5-4

CDR3 protein: CASSAPSGSGYNEQFF
CDR3 DNA: TGTGCCAGCAGCGCACCTAGCGGGAGCGGTTACAATGAGCAGTTCTTC
D gene: TRBD2
J gene: TRBJ2-1
clone size: -
V gene: TRBV9

CDR3 protein: CASSEQGQPQHF
CDR3 DNA: TGTGCCAGCAGTGAGCAGGGACAGCCCCAGCATTTT
D gene: -
J gene: TRBJ1-5
clone size: -
V gene: TRBV25-1

CDR3 protein: CASGSQGFNYGYTF
CDR3 DNA: TGTGCCAGCGGCTCTCAGGGGTTCAACTATGGCTACACCTTC
D gene: -
J gene: TRBJ1-2
clone size: -
V gene: TRBV2

CDR3 protein: CASSLAGRATCQETQYF
CDR3 DNA: TGTGCCAGCAGCTTGGCGGGGAGGGCGACATGCCAAGAGACCCAGTACTTC
D gene: TRBD2
J gene: TRBJ2-5
clone size: -
V gene: TRBV5-7

CDR3 protein: CASSDVPAVTQYF
CDR3 DNA: TGTGCCAGCAGTGATGTCCCGGCGGTTACGCAGTATTTT
D gene: -
J gene: TRBJ2-3
clone size: once
V gene: TRBV6-1

CDR3 protein: CASSSEVTGLSYEQYF
CDR3 DNA: TGCGCCAGCAGCTCGGAGGTAACAGGGCTCTCCTACGAGCAGTACTTC
D gene: -
J gene: TRBJ2-7
clone size: -
V gene: TRBV5-1

CDR3 protein: CASSWGTGGREQYF
CDR3 DNA: TGTGCCAGCAGCTGGGGGACAGGGGGCCGCGAGCAGTACTTC
D gene: TRBD1
J gene: TRBJ2-7
clone size: -
V gene: TRBV7-9

CDR3 protein: CASSTGRIGELFF
CDR3 DNA: TGTGCCAGCAGCACTGGGAGGATCGGGGAGCTGTTTTTT
D gene: -
J gene: TRBJ2-2
clone size: -
V gene: TRBV7-3

CDR3 protein: CASTQLAGVNEQFF
CDR3 DNA: TGTGCCAGTACGCAACTAGCGGGGGTCAATGAGCAGTTCTTC
D gene: TRBD2
J gene: TRBJ2-1
clone size: -
V gene: TRBV19

CDR3 protein: CASRNRETQYF
CDR3 DNA: TGCGCCAGCAGAAATAGGGAGACCCAGTACTTC
D gene: -
J gene: TRBJ2-5
clone size: -
V gene: TRBV5-1

CDR3 protein: CASSFGGSTDTQYF
CDR3 DNA: TGTGCCAGCAGTTTCGGCGGGAGCACAGATACGCAGTATTTT
D gene: -
J gene: TRBJ2-3
clone size: -
V gene: TRBV28

CDR3 protein: CASSLGGADTQYF
CDR3 DNA: TGTGCCAGCAGCTTAGGTGGTGCAGATACGCAGTATTTT
D gene: -
J gene: TRBJ2-3
clone size: -
V gene: TRBV7-9

CDR3 protein: CSARDGTEAFF
CDR3 DNA: TGCAGTGCTAGGGATGGCACTGAAGCTTTCTTT
D gene: -
J gene: TRBJ1-1
clone size: -
V gene: TRBV20-1

CDR3 protein: CASSFSGLLDTEAFF
CDR3 DNA: TGTGCCAGCAGTTTCTCGGGCTTGCTAGACACTGAAGCTTTCTTT
D gene: -
J gene: TRBJ1-1
clone size: -
V gene: TRBV7-2

CDR3 protein: CASSARLGTGQNNEQFF
CDR3 DNA: TGTGCCAGCAGCGCGAGACTCGGGACAGGACAAAACAATGAGCAGTTCTTC
D gene: TRBD1
J gene: TRBJ2-1
clone size: -
V gene: TRBV5-4

CDR3 protein: CASRPPGGSSYNEQFF
CDR3 DNA: TGTGCCAGCAGACCCCCGGGCGGTAGCTCCTACAATGAGCAGTTCTTC
D gene: -
J gene: TRBJ2-1
clone size: -
V gene: TRBV7-8

CDR3 protein: CASSLDRPEQTQYF
CDR3 DNA: TGCGCCAGCAGCTTGGACAGGCCTGAACAGACCCAGTACTTC
D gene: -
J gene: TRBJ2-5
clone size: -
V gene: TRBV5-1

CDR3 protein: CASSFLPASSYNEQFF
CDR3 DNA: TGTGCCAGCAGCTTCCTCCCTGCGAGCTCCTACAATGAGCAGTTCTTC
D gene: -
J gene: TRBJ2-1
clone size: once
V gene: TRBV7-2

CDR3 protein: CASSLAGNRVNTEAFF
CDR3 DNA: TGTGCCAGCAGCTTGGCCGGTAATCGGGTGAACACTGAAGCTTTCTTT
D gene: -
J gene: TRBJ1-1
clone size: -
V gene: TRBV5-4

CDR3 protein: CASSLKTGVNTEAFF
CDR3 DNA: TGTGCCAGCTCACTCAAGACAGGGGTAAACACTGAAGCTTTCTTT
D gene: TRBD1
J gene: TRBJ1-1
clone size: -
V gene: TRBV18

CDR3 protein: CASSDTGQGTYEQYF
CDR3 DNA: TGTGCCAGCAGCGACACTGGACAGGGAACCTACGAGCAGTACTTC
D gene: TRBD1
J gene: TRBJ2-7
clone size: -
V gene: TRBV2

CDR3 protein: CASSLDRGSRYEQYF
CDR3 DNA: TGCGCCAGCAGTCTCGACAGGGGGAGTAGGTACGAGCAGTACTTC
D gene: TRBD1
J gene: TRBJ2-7
clone size: -
V gene: TRBV5-1

CDR3 protein: CASKVSKGGHEQYF
CDR3 DNA: TGTGCCAGTAAGGTATCTAAGGGGGGGCACGAGCAGTACTTC
D gene: -
J gene: TRBJ2-7
clone size: -
V gene: TRBV19

CDR3 protein: CATQGVGDYSNQPQHF
CDR3 DNA: TGTGCCACCCAAGGGGTGGGGGATTATAGCAATCAGCCCCAGCATTTT
D gene: -
J gene: TRBJ1-5
clone size: -
V gene: TRBV12-1